The rows below give T cell receptor beta chains drawn from one sample of a study of CD8 T cells in Susac syndrome. TCRdb analysed the immunoSEQ multiplex PCR reads with MiXCR anew, one entry per CDR3 protein. The data show tens of thousands of distinct CDR3 sequences, approximately 94% seen once. The sample comprised CD8+ T cells from PBMCs. Receptors were obtained from a human donor in good health. The CDR3 runs from the conserved cysteine through the conserved F or W. A D gene is named only where the DNA matches it firmly. The size of a clone is reported for some rows only, either as once, few or many, or as a class for expanded clones.

CASGPRLHNEQFF TGTGCCAGCGGGCCTCGACTGCACAATGAGCAGTTCTTC TRBV28 - TRBJ2-1 -
CASSLRAGMIGDTQYF TGTGCCAGCAGTTTAAGAGCGGGGATGATTGGAGATACGCAGTATTTT TRBV27 - TRBJ2-3 TRBD2
CASSSFRGTEAFF TGTGCCAGCAGTTCGTTCAGGGGCACTGAAGCTTTCTTT TRBV6-5 - TRBJ1-1 -
CASSQDGTGGTYEQYF TGCGCCAGCAGCCAAGATGGGACAGGGGGAACCTACGAGCAGTACTTC TRBV4-1 - TRBJ2-7 TRBD1
CASSQSGSGANVLTF TGTGCCAGCAGCCAAAGCGGCTCTGGGGCCAACGTCCTGACTTTC TRBV10-3 - TRBJ2-6 -
CASSNRVVNTEAFF TGTGCCAGCAGTAACAGGGTAGTGAACACTGAAGCTTTCTTT TRBV6-5 - TRBJ1-1 -
CSASWASGRWGQETQYF TGCAGTGCTAGTTGGGCTAGCGGGAGATGGGGACAAGAGACCCAGTACTTC TRBV20-1 - TRBJ2-5 TRBD2
CASSYSRQQITEAFF TGTGCCAGCAGTTACTCGCGACAGCAAATCACTGAAGCTTTCTTT TRBV6-5 - TRBJ1-1 -
CASSLVDRVSYEQYF TGCGCCAGCAGTCTGGTTGACAGGGTCTCCTACGAGCAGTACTTC TRBV5-1 - TRBJ2-7 TRBD1
CASSTVFPQETQYF TGCGCCAGCAGCACGGTTTTCCCCCAAGAGACCCAGTACTTC TRBV5-1 - TRBJ2-5 -
CASSPRGTGNTIYF TGTGCCAGCAGCCCACGGGGAACTGGAAACACCATATATTTT TRBV13 - TRBJ1-3 -
CASSVAGGRNEQFF TGTGCTAGCAGTGTAGCGGGAGGAAGGAATGAGCAGTTCTTC TRBV12-3/TRBV12-4 - TRBJ2-1 TRBD2
CASSVSDSPYEQYF TGTGCCAGCAGTGTCTCGGACAGCCCTTACGAGCAGTACTTC TRBV27 few TRBJ2-7 -
CASPLPRGPGELFF TGTGCCAGCCCTCTGCCACGGGGTCCCGGGGAGCTGTTTTTT TRBV11-2 - TRBJ2-2 -
CASTYRGMAYEQYF TGTGCCAGCACATACAGGGGAATGGCCTACGAGCAGTACTTC TRBV13 - TRBJ2-7 TRBD1
CAISGGQAQETQYF TGTGCCATCAGCGGGGGACAGGCACAAGAGACCCAGTACTTC TRBV10-3 - TRBJ2-5 TRBD1
CASSPGGQGAYEQFF TGTGCCAGCTCACCGGGGGGACAGGGGGCCTATGAGCAGTTCTTC TRBV18 - TRBJ2-1 TRBD1
CASSQDGDARELFF TGCGCCAGCAGCCAAGACGGGGATGCGAGGGAGCTGTTTTTT TRBV4-3 - TRBJ2-2 -
CASSHLDGNTGELFF TGTGCCAGCAGTCATTTGGACGGTAACACCGGGGAGCTGTTTTTT TRBV6-2/TRBV6-3 once TRBJ2-2 -
CSVEDLLATDTQYF TGCAGCGTTGAAGATCTCCTGGCGACAGATACGCAGTATTTT TRBV29-1 once TRBJ2-3 -
CSARLAGSASEQFF TGCAGTGCTCGACTAGCGGGATCCGCGAGTGAGCAGTTCTTC TRBV20-1 - TRBJ2-1 TRBD2
CASSPGGNYEQYF TGTGCCAGCTCACCCGGGGGAAACTACGAGCAGTACTTC TRBV18 - TRBJ2-7 -
CSVESAGDYNEQFF TGCAGCGTTGAATCCGCGGGGGACTACAATGAGCAGTTCTTC TRBV29-1 - TRBJ2-1 TRBD2
CASSYRGVAKNIQYF TGTGCCAGCAGCTACCGGGGGGTAGCCAAAAACATTCAGTACTTC TRBV28 - TRBJ2-4 TRBD2
CASSRPSGVRETQYF TGTGCCAGCAGTCGCCCCTCAGGGGTTAGAGAGACCCAGTACTTC TRBV6-2/TRBV6-3 - TRBJ2-5 -